Below are 20 T cell receptor beta chains sequenced from a single sample in a study of Graves' ophthalmopathy and Graves' hyperthyroidism. The TCR beta CDR3 regions underwent amplification from RNA transcripts. Second-round multiplex PCR came after a first-round RT-PCR that employed HTBI primers. MiXCR was run by TCRdb on the multiplex PCR reads, yielding one entry per CDR3 protein. Seen here are 350,000 to 400,000 distinct CDR3 sequences, approximately 15% observed once, and the top ten hold roughly 7%. The sequencing input was peripheral blood. These receptors were obtained from a young woman with stable Graves' hyperthyroidism.

This clonotype has a handful of counts. This sequence joins TRBV5-1 and TRBJ1-3, with 9 bases lining up with TRBD1. The germline CDR1 and CDR2 sequences are SGHRS and YFSETQ. The junction had 5 bases not matched to a gene; V was cut back by 0 bases and J by 7 bases. The CDR3 loop spans 15 amino acids. In DNA form, the CDR3 reads TGCGCCAGCAGCTTGGAAGGGACAGGGAGCAACACCATATATTTT. This codes for CASSLEGTGSNTIYF.

The chain employs TRBV6-1 and TRBJ1-5; D may be TRBD1 (5 bases). Germline V gives CDR1 MNHNS, CDR2 SASEGT. The ends were cut back, 6 bases at V and 1 base at J, with 13 bases in the middle. This CDR3 is built from 15 residues. The CDR3 DNA sequence: TGTGCCAGCAGCCCCAGGGCTGAGAGCAATCAGCCCCAGCATTTT. The encoded protein is CASSPRAESNQPQHF.

This chain connects TRBV30 to TRBJ1-1; D is unclear. The germline gives CDR1 GTSNPN, CDR2 SVGIG (reference sequence). The CDR3 totals 14 residues. Trimming shortened V by 3 bases and J by 5 bases, and 16 bases separated the two germline ends. CDR3 sequence reads: CAWRYELDRTEAFF. The CDR3 bases are TGTGCCTGGAGGTACGAGCTAGATAGAACTGAAGCTTTCTTT.

This clonotype was counted ten times or more. The V gene is TRBV11-3, the J gene TRBJ1-1, with no clear D. Trimming took off 4 bases at V and 0 bases at J, with 9 bases between the two ends. CDR1 and CDR2 from the germline V gene are SGHNT and YENEEA. CDR3 length: 14 amino acids. CDR3 region: CASSSVNMNTEAFF. In DNA form, the CDR3 reads TGTGCCAGCAGCTCAGTGAACATGAACACTGAAGCTTTCTTT.

This clonotype was observed many times. The CDR3 DNA sequence: TGTGCCAGCAGTCCCTCGGGACGATCTAGCGAGCAGTACTTC. Protein product: CASSPSGRSSEQYF. The chain joins TRBV6-5 to TRBJ2-7; possibly TRBD1 or TRBD2 for D (5 bases each). V lost 5 bases and J lost 6, with 17 bases in between. Germline lookup yields CDR1 MNHEY and CDR2 SVGAGI. CDR3 length: 14 amino acids.

In its sample, this clonotype was seen many times. The V call is TRBV4-1, the J call TRBJ1-2; D unclear. V shed 5 bases and J shed 2 bases, with 12 bases lying between them. The CDR3 consists of 14 residues. The germline V gene encodes CDR1 MGHRA and CDR2 YSYEKL. The CDR3 region is CASSSHGRNYGYTF. The CDR3 region has the DNA TGCGCCAGCAGCTCGCACGGGAGGAACTATGGCTACACCTTC.

The chain joins TRBV12-3 or TRBV12-4 to TRBJ1-3; D may be TRBD1 (5 bases). V lost 4 bases, J lost 0 bases, and 13 bases lay in between. The CDR3 is made up of 16 amino acids. Written as DNA, the CDR3 is TGTGCCAGCAGTTCATCCGACAGAGTCTCTGGAAACACCATATATTTT. Its translation is CASSSSDRVSGNTIYF.

In its sample, this clonotype was seen a few times. The rearrangement uses TRBV24-1 and TRBJ2-5; the match to TRBD2 covers 7 bases. Looked up from germline, CDR1 is KGHDR and CDR2 is SFDVKD. V shed 0 bases and J 4 bases; nucleotides not matched to a gene: 7. The length of the CDR3 is 16 residues. The CDR3 region is CATSDLGREGTETQYF. The CDR3 DNA reads as TGTGCCACCAGTGATTTGGGCAGGGAGGGAACAGAGACCCAGTACTTC.

With respect to this clonotype: One base away lies a much larger clone, so this may be a sequencing read error. The V and J genes are TRBV11-2 and TRBJ2-5, with 13 bases matching TRBD2. The CDR3 spans 18 residues. V lost 1 base to trimming and J lost 8 bases; unmatched junction nucleotides: 13. Germline V gives CDR1 SGHAT, CDR2 FQNNGV. The CDR3: CASSLGVTSGGPGDTQYF. In DNA, the CDR3 is TGTGCCAGCAGCTTAGGGGTGACTAGCGGGGGGCCAGGGGACACCCAGTACTTC.

This clonotype was observed at least ten times. The chain is built from TRBV7-9 and TRBJ1-2, with D uncertain. The CDR3 extends over 15 amino acids. The germline gives CDR1 SEHNR, CDR2 FQNEAQ (reference sequence). V lost 3 bases to trimming and J lost 3 bases, with 14 bases between them. This chain's CDR3 is CASSFTAHTDYGYTF. In DNA, the CDR3 is TGTGCCAGCAGCTTCACAGCACACACCGACTATGGCTACACCTTC.

This clonotype was seen many times. The rearrangement uses TRBV4-1 and TRBJ1-2, with D unresolved. The CDR3 consists of 16 residues. V lost 2 bases, J lost 4 bases, and 17 bases lay in between. Germline V gene data show CDR1 as MGHRA and CDR2 as YSYEKL. CDR3 residues: CASSQPMPGRGYGYTF. The CDR3 DNA follows: TGCGCCAGCAGCCAACCGATGCCGGGCCGGGGCTATGGCTACACCTTC.

This clonotype was recorded many times. The chain combines TRBV6-1 with TRBJ1-6; D call uncertain. Germline V gene sequence: CDR1 MNHNS, CDR2 SASEGT. The CDR3 consists of 12 residues. V lost 1 base and J 16 bases, leaving 11 bases between the germline ends. Here the CDR3 DNA reads TGTGCCAGCAGTGAAGTAAGGACCTTGCTCCACTTT. Translating it yields CASSEVRTLLHF.

Ten or more counts support this clonotype. The rearrangement joins TRBV11-3 to TRBJ1-2; D not certain. The ends were cut back, 1 base at V and 0 bases at J, with 15 bases in the middle. This CDR3 is built from 17 residues. CDR1 and CDR2 (germline): SGHNT, YENEEA. Here the CDR3 DNA reads TGTGCCAGCAGCTTAGTAGCGGGTATCGCAGCTAACTATGGCTACACCTTC. The encoded protein is CASSLVAGIAANYGYTF.

This clonotype was seen a handful of times. A read error may be the cause here, since a much bigger clone is one base away. The CDR3 does not end in the conserved phenylalanine or tryptophan, so this is likely a read error. J is TRBJ2-5 and V is TRBV11-2, with no clear D. Per germline, CDR1 SGHAT and CDR2 FQNNGV. The CDR3 is 12 amino acids. Between the trimmed V and J ends, which lost 1 base and 10 bases, there was a span of 10 bases. The CDR3 loop reads CASSLGLTVQYS. In DNA, the CDR3 is TGTGCCAGCAGCTTAGGGTTAACAGTCCAGTACTCC.

This clonotype was found many times. This chain links TRBV12-3 or TRBV12-4 with TRBJ1-2, with no clear D. The CDR3 length is 12 residues. The germline V and J ends were trimmed by 6 bases and 8 bases, with 13 bases remaining between them. CDR3 protein: CASSLPLTGYTF. CDR3 coding DNA: TGTGCCAGCAGCCTACCTCTGACGGGCTACACCTTC.

This clonotype was seen repeatedly, ten times or more. A much bigger clone sits one base away, suggesting this may be a read error. The V and J genes are TRBV6-2 or TRBV6-3 and TRBJ2-7; 10 nucleotides match TRBD1. Germline-derived CDR1 and CDR2 are MNHEY and SVGEGT. The CDR3 covers 16 residues. The CDR3 loop reads CVSSSRRTGGTYEQYF. CDR3 in DNA: TGTGTCAGCAGTTCCAGGAGGACAGGGGGGACCTACGAGCAGTACTTC.

For this clonotype: This may be a read error: a much more frequent sequence differs by one nucleotide. CDR3 amino acids: CACHYSSNQPQHF. The CDR3 coding sequence is TGTGCCTGCCATTACAGTAGCAATCAGCCCCAGCATTTT. This sequence joins TRBV28 and TRBJ1-5; D not resolved. CDR1 is MDHEN and CDR2 is SYDVKM in the germline V gene. There are 13 residues in the CDR3. V was clipped by 11 bases and J by 0 bases, with 11 bases between them.

The chain links TRBV6-1 to TRBJ1-6; 8 bases fit TRBD1. CDR3 size: 13 residues. The V gene end was trimmed by 5 bases and the J gene end by 14 bases; junction bases not matched to a gene: 8. Germline-derived CDR1 and CDR2 are MNHNS and SASEGT. The CDR3 loop is CASSPGTGGTLHF. The CDR3 DNA reads as TGTGCCAGCAGTCCCGGGACAGGCGGCACCCTCCACTTT.

This clonotype was counted at least ten times. The V and J genes are TRBV29-1 and TRBJ2-5; D may be TRBD1 (6 bases). Looked up from germline, CDR1 is SQVTM and CDR2 is ANQGSEA. The CDR3 contains 13 residues. V was trimmed by 3 bases and J by 5 bases, leaving 13 bases between them. The CDR3 bases are TGCAGCGTTGACAAGGACAGCGTGGAGACCCAGTACTTC. It codes for CSVDKDSVETQYF. Full variable domain (remainder filled in from reference TRBV29-1 and TRBJ2-5): SAVISQKPSRDICQRGTSLTIQCQVDSQVTMMFWYRQQPGQSLTLIATANQGSEATYESGFVIDKFPISRPNLTFSTLTVSNMSPEDSSIYLCSVDKDSVETQYFGPGTRLLVL.

V and J are TRBV9 and TRBJ2-5; D possibly corresponds to TRBD1 (6 bases). Trimming removed 0 bases from V and 5 bases from J, with 14 bases in between. The CDR3 is 15 amino acids. The V gene's germline CDR1 is SGDLS and CDR2 YYNGEE. CDR3 DNA: TGTGCCAGCAGCGTAGAGGGGACATCAAGGGAGACCCAGTACTTC. It translates to CASSVEGTSRETQYF.